The 20 T cell receptor beta chains listed next were all sequenced from one sample in a study of T cell responses to AZD1222 COVID-19 vaccine. The assay was immunoSEQ multiplex PCR, and TCRdb's table has in-frame clones only and misses some. The data hold 180,000 or so clones, with approximately 94% observed a single time. The sample was peripheral blood, taken on day 0 of AZD1222 vaccination. The source of these receptors is an adult in good health.

V and J are TRBV5-4 and TRBJ1-2; the match to TRBD1 covers 10 bases. Trimming cost V 5 bases and J 8 bases; bases outside gene matches: 9. The CDR3 length is 14 residues. CDR1 SGHNT and CDR2 YYREEE come from the germline V gene (reference sequence). CDR3 DNA: TGTGCCAGCAGTTCCACCGGGACAGGGGAAGGCTACACCTTC. This translates into CASSSTGTGEGYTF.

V and J are TRBV6-5 and TRBJ1-4; D is uncertain. V was trimmed by 4 bases and J by 1 base, leaving 7 bases between them. Germline values: CDR1 MNHEY, CDR2 SVGAGI. The CDR3 runs to 14 residues. The CDR3 reads CASSWGGTNEKLFF. CDR3 in DNA: TGTGCCAGCAGTTGGGGTGGAACTAATGAAAAACTGTTTTTT.

The chain couples TRBV9 to TRBJ2-3, with 7 positions matching TRBD2. This CDR3 has 15 residues. V dropped 3 bases and J dropped 0; count of bases not matched to a gene: 4. The germline V gene has CDR1 SGDLS and CDR2 YYNGEE. CDR3 in DNA: TGTGCCAGCAGCGGCGAAGCGGGGAGCACAGATACGCAGTATTTT. Translating it yields CASSGEAGSTDTQYF.

This chain connects TRBV2 to TRBJ2-5; 7 bases fit TRBD1. V was pared by 4 bases and J by 4 bases, with 3 bases of the junction left unmatched. Per germline, CDR1 SNHLY and CDR2 FYNNEI. The CDR3 is 13 residues long. CDR3 bases: TGTGCCAGCAGTGGGGACAGATCAGAGACCCAGTACTTC. Translated, it gives CASSGDRSETQYF.

Comment on this clone: Other DNA sequences in the same sample also yield this CDR3. The chain carries TRBV3-1 (or the pseudogene TRBV3-2) and TRBJ2-2, with D uncertain. CDR1 and CDR2 (germline): LGHDT, YNNKEL (reference sequence). Trimming took off 0 bases at V and 5 bases at J, with 4 bases between the two ends. The CDR3 length is 13 residues. CDR3 nucleotides: TGTGCCAGCAGCCAAGATCGAACCGGGGAGCTGTTTTTT. This gives the protein CASSQDRTGELFF.

The chain employs TRBV10-2 and TRBJ2-1, with D unresolved. The CDR3 covers 12 residues. Germline CDR1 reads WSHSY; CDR2 reads SAAADI. V gave up 4 bases and J gave up 2 bases, with 3 bases separating them. The CDR3 protein is CASSGAYNEQFF. The CDR3 region has the DNA TGCGCCAGCAGTGGCGCCTACAATGAGCAGTTCTTC.

The rearrangement uses TRBV6-5 and TRBJ1-1; D is perhaps TRBD1 (6 bases). From germline, CDR1 is MNHEY and CDR2 SVGAGI. Trimming cost V 6 bases and J 4 bases, with 18 bases left between them. The CDR3 contains 15 residues. This chain's CDR3 is CASSRHTGSGTEAFF. The CDR3 coding sequence is TGTGCCAGCAGCCGACACACAGGGTCGGGCACTGAAGCTTTCTTT.

The J gene is TRBJ2-3, the V gene TRBV6-5, with TRBD2 matching over 7 bases. The CDR3 length is 15 residues. CDR1 is MNHEY, CDR2 SVGAGI, per germline. J gave up 5 bases and V 2 bases, and 7 bases lay outside the gene matches. The CDR3 coding sequence is TGTGCCAGCAGTTACGGGGAGGGAGTGGGAGATACGCAGTATTTT. This codes for CASSYGEGVGDTQYF.

This clone came up once. The CDR3 sequence is CASSQGSSGRSNQPQHF. CDR3 DNA sequence: TGTGCCAGCAGCCAAGGTTCTTCAGGGCGTAGCAATCAGCCCCAGCATTTT. V usage is TRBV3-1 (or the pseudogene TRBV3-2) and J usage is TRBJ1-5; tentative D call: TRBD1 (5 bases). Per germline, CDR1 LGHDT and CDR2 YNNKEL (reference sequence). V was pared by 1 base and J by 0 bases, with 13 bases between. The CDR3 is 17 amino acids.

The chain employs TRBV11-3 and TRBJ2-1, with D tentatively TRBD1 or TRBD2 (6 bases each). Germline V gene sequence: CDR1 SGHNT, CDR2 YENEEA. With 1 base removed from V and 8 bases from J, the gap between germline ends came to 12 bases. The CDR3 totals 14 residues. The CDR3 DNA reads as TGTGCCAGCAGCTTAGGTTCGGGGGCGTATGAGCAGTTCTTC. Encoded protein: CASSLGSGAYEQFF.

The sample holds one count of this clone. CDR3 bases: TGTGCCAGCAGTGAATTTGGGGGGGTGGATACGCAGTATTTT. This gives the protein CASSEFGGVDTQYF. The rearrangement links TRBV25-1 to TRBJ2-3; 7 bases are a match to TRBD2. This CDR3 comprises 14 residues. Germline loops: CDR1 MGHDK, CDR2 SYGVNS. V lost 1 base, J lost 6 bases, and 4 bases stayed unmatched.

This clone occurred once. The chain uses TRBV12-2 and TRBJ2-5; TRBD2, as called in the table, went unchecked against the DNA. TRBV12-2 is a pseudogene. This CDR3 region has 17 residues. The CDR3 protein is CASRSDLAGGIKETQYF. The CDR3 coding sequence is TGTGCAAGTCGCTCCGATTTAGCGGGAGGCATCAAAGAGACCCAGTACTTC.

V is TRBV14 and J is TRBJ1-3; 8 nucleotides align to TRBD1. The germline V gene has CDR1 SGHDN and CDR2 FVKESK. The CDR3 spans 17 residues. J gave up 0 bases and V 2 bases, and 6 bases lay outside the gene matches. CDR3 nucleotides: TGTGCCAGCAGCCAAATCAGACAGGGGCGCTCTGGAAACACCATATATTTT. Residues: CASSQIRQGRSGNTIYF. The variable domain in full, with the rest retrieved from reference TRBV14 and TRBJ1-3, is EAGVTQFPSHSVIEKGQTVTLRCDPISGHDNLYWYRRVMGKEIKFLLHFVKESKQDESGMPNNRFLAERTGGTYSTLKVQPAELEDSGVYFCASSQIRQGRSGNTIYFGEGSWLTVV.

The gene calls are TRBV6-5 and TRBJ1-2; 7 bases line up with TRBD1. Germline V gene sequence: CDR1 MNHEY, CDR2 SVGAGI. The CDR3 totals 14 residues. J was trimmed by 6 bases and V by 4 bases; bases with no gene match: 8. CDR3: CASSWGTARDGYTF. CDR3 in DNA: TGTGCCAGCAGTTGGGGGACAGCCCGAGATGGCTACACCTTC.

This chain joins TRBV2 and TRBJ1-1; 10 positions match TRBD1. There are 13 residues in the CDR3. Per germline, CDR1 SNHLY and CDR2 FYNNEI. V gave up 6 bases and J gave up 5 bases; unmatched junction bases: 3. The CDR3 sequence is CASRGQGRTEAFF. For the CDR3, the DNA is TGTGCCAGCAGGGGACAGGGGAGGACTGAAGCTTTCTTT.

The chain recombines TRBV5-1 with TRBJ1-6, with D hard to call. The V end lost 1 base, the J end lost 9 bases, and 23 bases lay between the germline ends. This CDR3 is 18 amino acids long. Germline V gene data show CDR1 as SGHRS and CDR2 as YFSETQ. CDR3 protein: CASSLTLGGLSLGSPLHF. DNA of the CDR3: TGCGCCAGCAGCTTGACATTGGGCGGCCTTTCGTTGGGTTCACCCCTCCACTTT.

This clone was counted a single time. This sequence joins TRBV7-2 and TRBJ1-6; tentatively, D is TRBD1 (5 bases). CDR1 and CDR2 from the germline V gene are SGHTA and FQGNSA. The CDR3 covers 15 residues. The V end was cut by 1 base, the J end by 10 bases, with 14 bases between. In DNA form, the CDR3 reads TGTGCCAGCAGCTTAGGGGGCGGCTTAGGGTCACCCCTCCACTTT. Its translation is CASSLGGGLGSPLHF.

The genes are TRBV28 and TRBJ2-7, with a weak D call TRBD1 (6 bases). The CDR3 totals 17 residues. Trimming removed 5 bases at V and 6 bases at J, with 26 bases between. CDR1 and CDR2 (germline): MDHEN, SYDVKM. In nucleotides, the CDR3 is TGTGCCAGCAGTCCCTCGGGACAACCCCTCGGGCTACGCGAGCAGTACTTC. Translating gives CASSPSGQPLGLREQYF. Supplemented by reference TRBV28 and TRBJ2-7, the full variable domain reads DVKVTQSSRYLVKRTGEKVFLECVQDMDHENMFWYRQDPGLGLRLIYFSYDVKMKEKGDIPEGYSVSREKKERFSLILESASTNQTSMYLCASSPSGQPLGLREQYFGPGTRLTVT.

The chain has TRBV11-2 and TRBJ1-1; 12 bases fit TRBD1. Germline lookup yields CDR1 SGHAT and CDR2 FQNNGV. The V gene end was trimmed by 1 base and the J gene end by 6 bases; junction bases not matched to a gene: 6. The CDR3 loop spans 16 amino acids. This CDR3 reads CASSLAGTGGKAEAFF. The CDR3 coding sequence is TGTGCCAGCAGCTTAGCCGGGACAGGGGGCAAGGCTGAAGCTTTCTTT.

This rearrangement joins TRBV30 to TRBJ2-3; TRBD1 matches 7 bases. With V trimmed by 4 bases and J by 2 bases, 6 bases remained unmatched. Germline values: CDR1 GTSNPN, CDR2 SVGIG (reference sequence). The CDR3 loop spans 14 amino acids. CDR3 nucleotide sequence: TGTGCCTGGACTCGGGACAGCCACACAGATACGCAGTATTTT. Encoded protein: CAWTRDSHTDTQYF.